This T cell receptor beta chain came from a study of metastatic and nonmetastatic thyroid tumors. This CDR3 contains 13 residues. Germline lookup yields CDR1 DFQATT and CDR2 SNEGSKA (reference sequence). V gave up 3 bases and J gave up 2 bases, with 11 bases separating them. Authors' methods: For papillary thyroid cancer, a distant-metastasis classifier was constructed from CDR3 differences observed across clinicopathological groups. TCRdb re-clonotyped the PCR reads via MiXCR. These V and J calls derive from TCRdb rather than the authors' analysis. In the table there are around 16,000 clones, around 25% of which are singletons. No patient had received any treatment before thyroid surgery.

The TCR comes from a male donor with papillary thyroid cancer or a benign thyroid nodule (not recorded which). Some clones in this sample may be carry-over from other donors' samples. The sample comprised blood. The V call is TRBV20-1, the J call TRBJ2-7; D tentatively fits TRBD1 or TRBD2 (5 bases each). The CDR3 protein is CSASLRDPYEQYF. The CDR3 DNA reads TGCAGTGCTAGTTTGAGGGACCCCTACGAGCAGTACTTC.